Below, 28 T cell receptor beta chains from the same sample are listed, as sequenced in a study of blood T cell repertoires in COVID-19. The table came from immunoSEQ multiplex PCR; TCRdb's copy has only in-frame clones and leaves some out. The table shows about 250,000 clones, with 65% to 90% occurring only once. The sample comprised peripheral blood. These receptors all come from a man between 50 and 59 years old with active or convalescent COVID-19.

V and J are TRBV30 and TRBJ1-6; no reliable D call. The CDR3 extends over 18 amino acids. Trimming removed 1 base from V and 8 bases from J, with 24 bases in between. Germline values: CDR1 GTSNPN, CDR2 SVGIG (reference sequence). The CDR3 protein is CAWSARGVMGVGHSPLHF. CDR3 sequence (DNA): TGTGCCTGGAGTGCGAGAGGCGTGATGGGAGTGGGCCATTCACCCCTCCACTTT. The variable domain in full, completed from reference TRBV30 and TRBJ1-6, reads SQTIHQWPATLVQPVGSPLSLECTVEGTSNPNLYWYRQAAGRGLQLLFYSVGIGQISSEVPQNLSASRPQDRQFILSSKKLLLSDSGFYLCAWSARGVMGVGHSPLHFGNGTRLTVT.

The chain combines TRBV2 with TRBJ2-4, with 8 bases matching TRBD1. V shed 4 bases and J 2 bases; nucleotides not matched to a gene: 7. The CDR3 totals 16 residues. Germline loops: CDR1 SNHLY, CDR2 FYNNEI. The CDR3 loop is CASSGTRTGSKNIQYF. DNA of the CDR3: TGTGCCAGCAGTGGAACCCGGACAGGGTCCAAAAACATTCAGTACTTC. Based on the CDR3 plus reference TRBV2 and TRBJ2-4, the full variable domain is EPEVTQTPSHQVTQMGQEVILRCVPISNHLYFYWYRQILGQKVEFLVSFYNNEISEKSEIFDDQFSVERPDGSNFTLKIRSTKLEDSAMYFCASSGTRTGSKNIQYFGAGTRLSVL.

As DNA, the CDR3 is TGTGCCAGCAGCTTTCAGAACACCGGGGAGCTGTTTTTT. Translation: CASSFQNTGELFF. V gene TRBV11-3 combines with J gene TRBJ2-2; D unresolved. Germline V gene sequence: CDR1 SGHNT, CDR2 YENEEA. The CDR3 is 13 amino acids. Between the trimmed V and J ends, which lost 3 bases and 1 base, there was a span of 3 bases.

The chain couples TRBV5-1 to TRBJ2-7; 10 bases match TRBD1. This CDR3 has 15 residues. With 4 bases clipped from V and 4 bases from J, the junction kept 8 bases outside the gene matches. Per germline, CDR1 SGHRS and CDR2 YFSETQ. CDR3 DNA: TGCGCCAGCAGCGTTACCGGGACAGGGGCATACGAGCAGTACTTC. Protein product: CASSVTGTGAYEQYF. The whole variable domain, remainder taken from reference TRBV5-1 and TRBJ2-7, is KAGVTQTPRYLIKTRGQQVTLSCSPISGHRSVSWYQQTPGQGLQFLFEYFSETQRNKGNFPGRFSGRQFSNSRSEMNVSTLELGDSALYLCASSVTGTGAYEQYFGPGTRLTVT.

V is TRBV7-9 and J is TRBJ2-1; 11 positions agree with TRBD2. V dropped 6 bases and J dropped 7; count of bases not matched to a gene: 8. The CDR3 loop spans 15 amino acids. Looked up from germline, CDR1 is SEHNR and CDR2 is FQNEAQ (reference sequence). In DNA, the CDR3 is TGTGCCAGCAGTCCCCGGGTAGCGGGAGGGAATGAGCAGTTCTTC. Protein sequence: CASSPRVAGGNEQFF. The full variable domain, its missing parts supplied by reference TRBV7-9 and TRBJ2-1, is DTGVSQNPRHKITKRGQNVTFRCDPISEHNRLYWYRQTLGQGPEFLTYFQNEAQLEKSRLLSDRFSAERPKGSFSTLEIQRTEQGDSAMYLCASSPRVAGGNEQFFGPGTRLTVL.

In DNA, the CDR3 is TGTGCCAGCAGCTTAGCATTCTTCCCACAGGGAAATCAGCCCCAGCATTTT. Its translation is CASSLAFFPQGNQPQHF. The chain is built from TRBV7-8 and TRBJ1-5; TRBD1 might be the D (6 bases). V lost 0 bases and J lost 4, with 16 bases in between. From germline, CDR1 is SGHVS and CDR2 FQNEAQ. The CDR3 loop spans 17 amino acids.

V usage is TRBV4-1 and J usage is TRBJ2-4; D might be TRBD1 (6 bases). The CDR3 totals 19 residues. Germline assignment: CDR1 MGHRA and CDR2 YSYEKL. Trimming left V 1 base short and J 0 bases short, with 19 bases between. CDR3 DNA sequence: TGCGCCAGCAGCCAAGGTCCCTTGGACAGTACCCTAGCCAAAAACATTCAGTACTTC. It specifies CASSQGPLDSTLAKNIQYF.

CDR3 in amino acids: CASSYPSGGEETQYF. As DNA, the CDR3 is TGTGCCAGCAGTTACCCCTCGGGAGGCGAAGAGACCCAGTACTTC. The gene calls are TRBV6-6 and TRBJ2-5; TRBD2 matches 7 bases. Germline CDR1 reads MNHNY; CDR2 reads SVGAGI (reference sequence). The trim removed 2 bases at V and 3 bases at J, leaving 6 bases unmatched. The CDR3 extends over 15 amino acids.

This sequence joins TRBV3-1 (or the pseudogene TRBV3-2) and TRBJ1-6; 9 nucleotides agree with TRBD1. Per germline, CDR1 LGHDT and CDR2 YNNKEL (reference sequence). The CDR3 loop spans 14 amino acids. The ends lost 3 bases at V and 6 bases at J; junction bases unmatched: 0. CDR3 protein: CASSQGQGNSPLHF. CDR3 bases: TGTGCCAGCAGCCAGGGACAGGGTAATTCACCCCTCCACTTT.

The chain is built from TRBV7-2 and TRBJ1-5; no clear D. The CDR3 extends over 13 amino acids. V was cut by 3 bases and J by 6 bases, with 9 bases left in between. CDR1 SGHTA and CDR2 FQGNSA come from the germline V gene. For the CDR3, the DNA is TGTGCCAGCAGCTTTAGCTTGAGTCAGCCCCAGCATTTT. Translating it yields CASSFSLSQPQHF.

This clone appeared a single time. V is TRBV6-2 or TRBV6-3 and J is TRBJ2-1; D is perhaps TRBD1 (8 bases). In germline, CDR1 is MNHEY, CDR2 SVGEGT. V dropped 5 bases and J dropped 7 bases, with 18 bases sitting between them. The CDR3 runs to 15 residues. CDR3 DNA: TGTGCCAGCAGTACACAGGGGGGGAGGTTAAATGAGCAGTTCTTC. As protein: CASSTQGGRLNEQFF.

This chain links TRBV2 with TRBJ2-3; 10 bases agree with TRBD2. CDR1 and CDR2 (germline): SNHLY, FYNNEI. The CDR3 is 11 residues long. V was clipped by 6 bases and J by 15 bases; unmatched bases: 6. CDR3 residues: CASREREGLYF. The DNA for the CDR3 is TGTGCCAGCAGAGAGCGGGAGGGCCTATATTTT.

In this sample, this clone turned up a few times. The V gene is TRBV28, the J gene TRBJ1-1, with D perhaps TRBD1 (6 bases). Trimming left V 6 bases short and J 1 base short, with 15 bases between. This CDR3 has 15 residues. Per germline, CDR1 MDHEN and CDR2 SYDVKM. CDR3 amino acids: CASRDNRDGNTEAFF. CDR3 coding DNA: TGTGCCAGCAGGGATAACAGGGATGGGAACACTGAAGCTTTCTTT.

The chain combines TRBV7-2 with TRBJ2-5, with D perhaps TRBD1 (5 bases). The CDR3 consists of 18 residues. Between the trimmed V and J ends, which lost 4 bases and 3 bases, there was a span of 24 bases. In germline, CDR1 is SGHTA, CDR2 FQGNSA. The CDR3 DNA reads as TGTGCCAGCAGCTCTGGCAGGGATCCCCTTTCGCGGAAAGAGACCCAGTACTTC. Translating gives CASSSGRDPLSRKETQYF.

The chain joins TRBV3-1 (or the pseudogene TRBV3-2) to TRBJ2-7, with D perhaps matching TRBD1 (6 bases). Deletions cut 6 bases from V and 5 bases from J, with 17 bases between. Germline V gene lookup returns CDR1 LGHDT and CDR2 YNNKEL (reference sequence). CDR3 length: 14 residues. The DNA of the CDR3 is TGTGCCAGCAGTACCGGGGCCAGGGGCCACGAGCAGTACTTC. Residues: CASSTGARGHEQYF.

The chain combines TRBV27 with TRBJ1-5; no firm D call. CDR3 length: 12 residues. Per the germline V gene, CDR1 is MNHEY and CDR2 is SMNVEV (reference sequence). Trimming left V 3 bases short and J 9 bases short, with 9 bases between. CDR3 sequence: CASSFQFGPQHF. The CDR3, as DNA: TGTGCCAGCAGTTTCCAATTCGGGCCCCAGCATTTT.

The J gene is TRBJ2-1, the V gene TRBV6-1; 12 bases match TRBD2. This CDR3 comprises 18 residues. The ends lost 2 bases at V and 7 bases at J; junction bases unmatched: 12. CDR1 MNHNS and CDR2 SASEGT come from the germline V gene. CDR3 sequence: CASSESGGGLAGKNEQFF. DNA for the CDR3: TGTGCCAGCAGTGAATCGGGGGGGGGACTAGCGGGCAAGAATGAGCAGTTCTTC.

This clone was seen once. Different DNA sequences within this sample yield the same CDR3. CDR3 sequence: CASSSGQGAGETQYF. The CDR3 bases are TGTGCCAGCAGCTCGGGACAGGGGGCGGGGGAGACCCAGTACTTC. The chain combines TRBV7-6 with TRBJ2-5; 12 nucleotides agree with TRBD1. With 4 bases clipped from V and 5 bases from J, the junction kept 5 bases outside the gene matches. This CDR3 has 15 amino acids. Germline V lookup: CDR1 SGHVS, CDR2 FNYEAQ.

V gene TRBV7-2 combines with J gene TRBJ2-7; maybe TRBD2 (6 bases). CDR1 is SGHTA and CDR2 is FQGNSA in the germline V gene. The V gene lost 7 bases and the J gene lost 5 bases, with 15 bases spanning the gap. The CDR3 spans 13 residues. The DNA of the CDR3 is TGTGCCAGCATGATCGCGGGATTGCACGAGCAGTACTTC. This gives the protein CASMIAGLHEQYF. The entire variable domain, with the rest obtained from reference TRBV7-2 and TRBJ2-7, is as follows: GAGVSQSPSNKVTEKGKDVELRCDPISGHTALYWYRQSLGQGLEFLIYFQGNSAPDKSGLPSDRFSAERTGGSVSTLTIQRTQQEDSAVYLCASMIAGLHEQYFGPGTRLTVT.

This clone occurred once. One junction end disagrees with the germline gene, perhaps due to a read error. The chain has TRBV5-3 and TRBJ2-5; 8 nucleotides align to TRBD2. TRBV5-3 is recorded as an ORF, its role being uncertain. CDR3 length: 18 residues. The CDR3 region is CVRSSLAGSPTGQETQYF. The CDR3 region has the DNA TGTGTCAGAAGCTCCTTAGCGGGATCCCCTACGGGACAAGAGACCCAGTACTTC.

The chain carries TRBV9 and TRBJ2-1; D might be TRBD2 (5 bases). The V and J ends lost 0 bases and 7 bases respectively, with 8 bases between them. The CDR3 is 13 residues long. Germline V gene data show CDR1 as SGDLS and CDR2 as YYNGEE. CDR3 sequence (DNA): TGTGCCAGCAGCGTAGATAGAGGGAATGAGCAGTTCTTC. It codes for CASSVDRGNEQFF.

The chain couples TRBV15 to TRBJ1-4; D is undetermined. CDR3 length equals 16 residues. The V gene lost 0 bases and the J gene lost 5 bases, with 13 bases spanning the gap. CDR1 and CDR2 (germline): LNHNV, YYDKDF (reference sequence). Written as DNA, the CDR3 is TGTGCCACCAGCAGAGACCCTTACCAGAAGAATGAAAAACTGTTTTTT. This encodes CATSRDPYQKNEKLFF. Together with reference TRBV15 and TRBJ1-4, the CDR3 gives the full variable domain: DAMVIQNPRYQVTQFGKPVTLSCSQTLNHNVMYWYQQKSSQAPKLLFHYYDKDFNNEADTPDNFQSRRPNTSFCFLDIRSPGLGDTAMYLCATSRDPYQKNEKLFFGSGTQLSVL.

The V call is TRBV21-1, the J call TRBJ2-2; the table's D call, TRBD2, has no DNA check behind it. TRBV21-1 is described as a pseudogene. CDR3 length equals 19 residues. The CDR3 DNA sequence: TGTGCCAGCAGCAAAGAATCGGAAACTAGCGGGGGGTACACCGGGGAGCTGTTTTTT. Amino acids: CASSKESETSGGYTGELFF.

The V gene is TRBV5-1, the J gene TRBJ2-5, with 9 positions matching TRBD1. The J segment lost 5 bases and the V segment lost 0 bases, leaving 5 bases of the junction unmatched. Germline CDR1 and CDR2: SGHRS and YFSETQ. The CDR3 contains 15 residues. Written as DNA, the CDR3 is TGCGCCAGCAGCTTGGGACAGGGGGACCGCGAGACCCAGTACTTC. This sequence encodes CASSLGQGDRETQYF. The full variable domain, completed using reference TRBV5-1 and TRBJ2-5, is KAGVTQTPRYLIKTRGQQVTLSCSPISGHRSVSWYQQTPGQGLQFLFEYFSETQRNKGNFPGRFSGRQFSNSRSEMNVSTLELGDSALYLCASSLGQGDRETQYFGPGTRLLVL.

V and J are TRBV29-1 and TRBJ2-4, with D possibly being TRBD2 (5 bases). Germline CDR1 and CDR2: SQVTM and ANQGSEA. The ends were cut back, 4 bases at V and 12 bases at J, with 13 bases in the middle. The CDR3 consists of 11 residues. The CDR3 is CSVAEPAGQYF. The CDR3 region has the DNA TGCAGCGTTGCCGAGCCGGCGGGTCAGTACTTC.

The chain carries TRBV6-1 and TRBJ1-1; D not resolved. This CDR3 is built from 14 residues. Germline CDR1 is MNHNS and CDR2 is SASEGT. V gave up 0 bases and J gave up 3 bases, with 8 bases separating them. CDR3 DNA: TGTGCCAGCAGTGAAGCGTTTCGGTACACTGAAGCTTTCTTT. Its translation: CASSEAFRYTEAFF.

This rearrangement joins TRBV2 to TRBJ1-1, with 8 positions matching TRBD1. Germline values: CDR1 SNHLY, CDR2 FYNNEI. The V segment lost 6 bases and the J segment 1 base; nucleotides outside the gene matches: 1. The CDR3 length is 13 residues. CDR3 coding DNA: TGTGCCAGCAGGGGACAGGCGAACACTGAAGCTTTCTTT. Its translation: CASRGQANTEAFF.

V gene TRBV29-1 combines with J gene TRBJ2-2; 8 bases line up with TRBD1. Germline V gene lookup returns CDR1 SQVTM and CDR2 ANQGSEA. With V trimmed by 6 bases and J by 1 base, 1 base remained unmatched. The CDR3 is 13 amino acids. The CDR3 DNA is TGCAGCGTCGGGACAGGGAACACCGGGGAGCTGTTTTTT. It specifies CSVGTGNTGELFF.